One T cell receptor (beta chain) is described in this entry. The sample is drawn from a study of OX40 agonist ivuxolimab in advanced cancers. This table comes from immunoSEQ multiplex PCR, and its TCRdb copy is limited to in-frame clones, with some not included. Here the sample spans around 60,000 clones, 84% being singletons. The CDR3 loop spans 13 amino acids. Germline V gene sequence: CDR1 SGHRS, CDR2 YFSETQ. Trimming pared 3 bases from V and 5 bases from J, leaving 11 bases between. This material consisted of CD4+ or CD8+ T cells sorted from blood, taken in a trial of the OX40 agonist ivuxolimab. The V gene is TRBV5-1, the J gene TRBJ2-5; D gene uncertain. This clonotype originated in an adult with an advanced solid tumor such as melanoma, head and neck, liver or kidney cancer. The chain's CDR3 is CASSSTQRETQYF. The CDR3 DNA is TGCGCCAGCAGCTCGACACAAAGGGAGACCCAGTACTTC.